Detailed here is one TCR beta chain. From the germline J gene comes the end of the CDR3, since the read stops 3 residues before it. V trimming: 2 bases; J trimming: 6 bases; junction bases outside the gene matches: 8. Germline V gene data show CDR1 as SGHDT and CDR2 as YYEEEE. The CDR3 consists of 14 residues. The nonmyeloablative bone marrow transplants came from related graft donors, with transient mixed chimerism. The method was immunoSEQ multiplex PCR; TCRdb's version includes in-frame clones alone and lacks a portion of them. The sample shows some 22,000 clones, and 4.1% sits with its ten largest clones. These data are taken from a study of Tregs in tolerant kidney transplant recipients.

Sequencing used CD4+ T cells from blood (PBMCs), obtained 6 months after the transplant. The sequence came from a human patient who received a combined kidney and bone marrow transplant. The graft donor may have given rise to some T cells. The chain joins TRBV5-6 to TRBJ2-7; 7 bases line up with TRBD1. The sequenced part of the CDR3 DNA is TGTGCCAGCAGCTTTTTCGACAGGGCGGGCGAG. Amino acids: CASSFFDRAGE. From start to end, the CDR3 is CASSFFDRAGEQYF.